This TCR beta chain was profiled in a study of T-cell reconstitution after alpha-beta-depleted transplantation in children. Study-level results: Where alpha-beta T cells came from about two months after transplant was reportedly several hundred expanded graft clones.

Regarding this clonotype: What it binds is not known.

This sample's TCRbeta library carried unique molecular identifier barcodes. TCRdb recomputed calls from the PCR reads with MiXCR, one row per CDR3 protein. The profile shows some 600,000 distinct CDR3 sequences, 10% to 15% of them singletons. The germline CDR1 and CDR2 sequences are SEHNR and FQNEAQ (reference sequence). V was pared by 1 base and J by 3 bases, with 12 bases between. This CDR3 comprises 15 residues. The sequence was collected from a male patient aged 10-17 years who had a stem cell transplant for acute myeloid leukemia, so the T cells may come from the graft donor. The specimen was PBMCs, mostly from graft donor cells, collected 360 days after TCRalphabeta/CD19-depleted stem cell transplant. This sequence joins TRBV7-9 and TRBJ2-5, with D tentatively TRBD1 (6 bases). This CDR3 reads CASSLVWTAEETQYF. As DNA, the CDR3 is TGTGCCAGCAGCTTAGTATGGACAGCTGAAGAGACCCAGTACTTC. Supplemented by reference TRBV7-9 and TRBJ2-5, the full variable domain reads DTGVSQNPRHKITKRGQNVTFRCDPISEHNRLYWYRQTLGQGPEFLTYFQNEAQLEKSRLLSDRFSAERPKGSFSTLEIQRTEQGDSAMYLCASSLVWTAEETQYFGPGTRLLVL.